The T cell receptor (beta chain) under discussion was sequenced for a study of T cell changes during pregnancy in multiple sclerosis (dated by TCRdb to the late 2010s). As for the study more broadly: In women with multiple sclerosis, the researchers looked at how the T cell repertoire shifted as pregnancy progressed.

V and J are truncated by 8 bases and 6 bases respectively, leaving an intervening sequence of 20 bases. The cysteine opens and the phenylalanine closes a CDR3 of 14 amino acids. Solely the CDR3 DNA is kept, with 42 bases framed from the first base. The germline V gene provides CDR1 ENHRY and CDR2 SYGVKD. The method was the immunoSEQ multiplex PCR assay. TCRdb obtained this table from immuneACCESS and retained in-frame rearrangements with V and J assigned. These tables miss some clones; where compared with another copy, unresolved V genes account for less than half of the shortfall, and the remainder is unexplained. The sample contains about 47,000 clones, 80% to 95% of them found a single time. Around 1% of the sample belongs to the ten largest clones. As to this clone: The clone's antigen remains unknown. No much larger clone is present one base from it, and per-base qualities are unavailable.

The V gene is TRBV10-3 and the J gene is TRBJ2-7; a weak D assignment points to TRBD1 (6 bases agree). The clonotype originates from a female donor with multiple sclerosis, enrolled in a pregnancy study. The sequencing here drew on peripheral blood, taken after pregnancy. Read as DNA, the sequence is TGTGCCATCCAAGCGACAGGTCACTCGGGCGAGCAGTACTTC. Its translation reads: CAIQATGHSGEQYF.